Listed here are 15 T cell receptor beta chains from one sample, sequenced in a study of shared clonotypes between healthy human individuals. Naive CD8 cells lacked CD45RO and underwent positive selection for CCR7, leaving out terminally differentiated effector memory CD45RA+ cells. Only in-frame clones appear in the TCRdb table, and some are missing; sequencing was by immunoSEQ multiplex PCR. This sample yields about 2.1 million clones, of which 85% to 95% are seen a single time; roughly 1.7% belongs to the top ten. The sequencing sample was made of naive CD8+ T cells from PBMCs. These receptors were taken from a man younger than 35 in good health. Some clones in this sample may be carry-over from other donors' samples.

The rearrangement uses TRBV11-2 and TRBJ2-5; possible D gene TRBD2, 6 bases. From germline, CDR1 is SGHAT and CDR2 FQNNGV. V was pared by 5 bases and J by 11 bases, with 21 bases between. CDR3 length equals 14 residues. CDR3 sequence: CASSRGQGLYGQYF. The CDR3 nucleotides read TGTGCCAGCAGCCGAGGTCAGGGACTTTACGGGCAGTACTTC.

This clone appeared once. Other DNA sequences from this sample encode an identical CDR3 as well. V gene TRBV6-5 combines with J gene TRBJ1-2, with a possible D match to TRBD1 (6 bases). Germline CDR1 is MNHEY and CDR2 is SVGAGI. V was shortened by 0 bases and J by 8 bases, with 10 bases between the two germline ends. The CDR3 has 13 amino acids. The CDR3 spells CASSYSTGTGYTF. Written as DNA, the CDR3 is TGTGCCAGCAGTTACTCGACAGGCACGGGCTACACCTTC.

V gene TRBV28 combines with J gene TRBJ2-7, with TRBD2 matching 9 bases. Germline V gene sequence: CDR1 MDHEN, CDR2 SYDVKM. CDR3 length: 16 amino acids. Germline trimming cut 2 bases from V and 4 bases from J; bases unmatched to any gene: 9. The CDR3 region is CASSLTNRGRAYEQYF. The CDR3 nucleotides read TGTGCCAGCAGTTTAACGAATCGCGGGAGGGCATACGAGCAGTACTTC.

J is TRBJ2-4 and V is TRBV5-6; D not certain. CDR3 length equals 12 residues. V lost 0 bases to trimming and J lost 3 bases, with 1 base between them. Germline V gene sequence: CDR1 SGHDT, CDR2 YYEEEE. CDR3: CASSLGKNIQYF. In nucleotides, the CDR3 is TGTGCCAGCAGCTTGGGCAAAAACATTCAGTACTTC.

The chain carries TRBV19 and TRBJ1-5; 8 bases line up with TRBD1. The trim removed 6 bases at V and 5 bases at J, leaving 9 bases unmatched. This CDR3 comprises 15 residues. The V gene's germline CDR1 is LNHDA and CDR2 SQIVND (reference sequence). The CDR3 sequence: CASRPTGGTHQPQHF. The CDR3 DNA is TGTGCCAGTAGACCAACAGGGGGAACGCATCAGCCCCAGCATTTT.

The chain joins TRBV9 to TRBJ2-7; TRBD2 matches 9 bases. The germline V gene encodes CDR1 SGDLS and CDR2 YYNGEE. The V gene end was trimmed by 3 bases and the J gene end by 1 base; junction bases not matched to a gene: 8. This CDR3 is 16 amino acids long. The CDR3 sequence is CASSATLAGSSYEQYF. The CDR3 nucleotides read TGTGCCAGCAGCGCCACGCTAGCGGGGTCTTCCTACGAGCAGTACTTC.

This chain joins TRBV13 and TRBJ2-3; D call uncertain. The CDR3 covers 15 residues. Trimming took off 4 bases at V and 3 bases at J, with 14 bases between the two ends. In germline, CDR1 is PRHDT, CDR2 FYEKMQ (reference sequence). The CDR3 bases are TGTGCCAGCAGCTCCCGACAAAGGCGGACAGATACGCAGTATTTT. The encoded protein is CASSSRQRRTDTQYF. Full variable domain (missing parts from reference TRBV13 and TRBJ2-3): AAGVIQSPRHLIKEKRETATLKCYPIPRHDTVYWYQQGPGQDPQFLISFYEKMQSDKGSIPDRFSAQQFSDYHSELNMSSLELGDSALYFCASSSRQRRTDTQYFGPGTRLTVL.

This chain joins TRBV4-2 and TRBJ1-5; tentatively, D is TRBD1 (5 bases). The CDR3 covers 19 residues. With 4 bases removed from V and 5 bases from J, the gap between germline ends came to 27 bases. CDR1 LGHNA and CDR2 YNFKEQ come from the germline V gene. This chain's CDR3 is CASSRTNFRDPRSDQPQHF. The CDR3, as DNA: TGTGCCAGCAGCCGAACCAACTTCCGGGACCCACGAAGCGATCAGCCCCAGCATTTT.

The chain uses TRBV28 and TRBJ2-2; possibly TRBD1 for D (5 bases). Germline CDR1 MDHEN, CDR2 SYDVKM. CDR3 size: 13 residues. Trimming left V 6 bases short and J 4 bases short, with 9 bases between. The CDR3 DNA sequence: TGTGCCAGCAGGACAGAAACCACCGGGGAGCTGTTTTTT. Translating it yields CASRTETTGELFF.

The V call is TRBV5-1, the J call TRBJ2-2; D not certain. Trimming stripped 0 bases from V and 6 bases from J, with 12 bases between. CDR1 is SGHRS, CDR2 YFSETQ, per germline. The CDR3 contains 15 residues. Written as DNA, the CDR3 is TGCGCCAGCAGCTTGGGGCAGGTCCTCGCCGGGGAGCTGTTTTTT. Translation gives CASSLGQVLAGELFF.

Note on this clone: This sample also contains other DNA sequences that code for the same CDR3. The rearrangement links TRBV6-5 to TRBJ2-1; 10 bases are a match to TRBD2. This CDR3 has 15 residues. Germline-derived CDR1 and CDR2 are MNHEY and SVGAGI. V dropped 5 bases and J dropped 1; count of bases not matched to a gene: 2. The CDR3 nucleotides are TGTGCCAGCAGTAGCGGGAGGGTTTCCTACAATGAGCAGTTCTTC. Protein product: CASSSGRVSYNEQFF.

The chain links TRBV6-6 to TRBJ1-1; D remains unclear. Germline-derived CDR1 and CDR2 are MNHNY and SVGAGI (reference sequence). This CDR3 region has 11 residues. Trimming removed 8 bases at V and 11 bases at J, with 15 bases between. In DNA form, the CDR3 reads TGTGCCAGCGTTATCCCCGGAATGGCTTTCTTT. Protein sequence: CASVIPGMAFF.

This sequence joins TRBV2 and TRBJ2-3, with D possibly being TRBD1 (6 bases). Trimming removed 1 base from V and 7 bases from J, with 18 bases in between. CDR1 SNHLY and CDR2 FYNNEI come from the germline V gene. There are 16 residues in the CDR3. Here the CDR3 reads CASSEVVPQGSNTQYF. The CDR3 DNA is TGTGCCAGCAGTGAAGTAGTCCCACAGGGATCGAATACGCAGTATTTT.

The genes are TRBV7-9 and TRBJ2-1, with D possibly matching TRBD2 (6 bases). Trimming took off 8 bases at V and 6 bases at J, with 14 bases between the two ends. Germline V gives CDR1 SEHNR, CDR2 FQNEAQ (reference sequence). CDR3 length: 13 residues. The chain's CDR3 is CASSWGGVNEQFF. In nucleotides, the CDR3 is TGTGCCAGCTCCTGGGGCGGGGTCAATGAGCAGTTCTTC.

This clone was detected only once. Additional DNA sequences in this sample encode the identical CDR3. This chain links TRBV4-3 with TRBJ2-5; maybe TRBD2 (6 bases). The V end lost 0 bases, the J end lost 5 bases, and 7 bases lay between the germline ends. The CDR3 covers 13 residues. Germline-derived CDR1 and CDR2 are LGHNA and YSLEER. CDR3 DNA sequence: TGCGCCAGCAGCCAAGATGGAGGGGAGACCCAGTACTTC. Amino acids: CASSQDGGETQYF.